Shown below are 26 T cell receptor beta chains from a single sample sequenced in a study of cytotoxic CD8 clonotypes in ibrutinib-treated CLL. The protocol was immunoSEQ multiplex PCR, while the TCRdb copy is restricted to in-frame clones and leaves out a portion. The sample shows over 70,000 clones, around 79% of them seen only once. The specimen was PBMCs, collected after 12 months of ibrutinib treatment. These receptors were collected from a human donor with chronic lymphocytic leukemia.

V and J are TRBV7-2 and TRBJ2-3; the D gene is possibly TRBD2 (5 bases). The V and J ends lost 6 bases and 2 bases respectively, with 21 bases between them. The CDR3 runs 17 residues. The germline V gene encodes CDR1 SGHTA and CDR2 FQGNSA. The DNA of the CDR3 is TGTGCCAGCAGTTCCTGGTCCGGGGTCGCTATCACAGATACGCAGTATTTT. It codes for CASSSWSGVAITDTQYF.

The chain joins TRBV11-2 to TRBJ2-1, with a tentative D call TRBD1 (6 bases). The germline V and J ends were trimmed by 6 bases and 0 bases, with 12 bases remaining between them. The V gene's germline CDR1 is SGHAT and CDR2 FQNNGV. The CDR3 extends over 15 amino acids. The CDR3 protein is CASSQTGSSYNEQFF. CDR3 coding DNA: TGTGCCAGCAGTCAAACAGGGAGCTCCTACAATGAGCAGTTCTTC.

V gene TRBV29-1 combines with J gene TRBJ2-3; the match to TRBD2 covers 8 bases. Germline V gene data show CDR1 as SQVTM and CDR2 as ANQGSEA. With V trimmed by 7 bases and J by 5 bases, 14 bases remained unmatched. The CDR3 spans 15 residues. CDR3 loop: CSAPTGGRFGDTQYF. The CDR3 nucleotides read TGCAGCGCTCCGACGGGGGGGCGATTTGGAGATACGCAGTATTTT.

The rearrangement uses TRBV19 and TRBJ2-7, with 9 bases fitting TRBD1. Losses at the gene ends were 8 bases for V and 4 bases for J; bases not matched to a gene: 6. CDR1 and CDR2 (germline): LNHDA, SQIVND (reference sequence). There are 13 residues in the CDR3. CDR3 residues: CASRTGVAYEQYF. Written as DNA, the CDR3 is TGTGCCAGTCGGACAGGGGTGGCTTACGAGCAGTACTTC.

CDR3 region: CASRGSGTDTQYF. DNA for the CDR3: TGTGCCAGTCGGGGGTCTGGCACAGATACGCAGTATTTT. V is TRBV27 and J is TRBJ2-3; TRBD2 might be the D (6 bases). CDR1 and CDR2 (germline): MNHEY, SMNVEV (reference sequence). Trimming left V 9 bases short and J 1 base short, with 11 bases between. The CDR3 totals 13 residues.

The chain combines TRBV6-6 with TRBJ1-2; D unclear. V lost 4 bases to trimming and J lost 3 bases, with 9 bases between them. Germline-derived CDR1 and CDR2 are MNHNY and SVGAGI (reference sequence). The CDR3 covers 13 residues. CDR3 DNA sequence: TGTGCCAGCAGTTTCAGGAGGGACTATGGCTACACCTTC. This encodes CASSFRRDYGYTF.

V gene TRBV7-2 combines with J gene TRBJ1-6, with 12 bases fitting TRBD1. The ends lost 3 bases at V and 7 bases at J; junction bases unmatched: 4. CDR1 is SGHTA and CDR2 is FQGNSA in the germline V gene. The CDR3 covers 16 residues. The CDR3 nucleotides are TGTGCCAGCAGCTTCGGGACAGGGGGCCGAAATTCACCCCTCCACTTT. Translated: CASSFGTGGRNSPLHF.

This chain links TRBV25-1 with TRBJ2-3; tentative D call: TRBD2 (6 bases). Germline lookup yields CDR1 MGHDK and CDR2 SYGVNS. This CDR3 spans 14 amino acids. Trimming took 5 bases from V and 6 from J, leaving 15 bases between them. The CDR3 nucleotides are TGTGCCAGCAGTCCGACAACGGGAGAGGATACGCAGTATTTT. It specifies CASSPTTGEDTQYF.

The chain couples TRBV7-3 to TRBJ2-2; D unclear. Trimming left V 4 bases short and J 4 bases short, with 10 bases between. Germline V gives CDR1 SGHTA, CDR2 FQGTGA. The CDR3 length is 14 residues. The CDR3 sequence is CASSSSDGTGELFF. DNA of the CDR3: TGTGCCAGCAGCTCCTCCGACGGCACCGGGGAGCTGTTTTTT.

The V gene is TRBV4-1, the J gene TRBJ1-5, with a weak D call TRBD1 (6 bases). Germline V CDR1 and CDR2: MGHRA, YSYEKL. Trimming pared 4 bases from V and 10 bases from J, leaving 32 bases between. The CDR3 extends over 19 amino acids. The CDR3 region has the DNA TGCGCCAGCAGCCGAACCCCCACGGGGGGGCCCCGACCGCCCCAACCCCAGCATTTT. It translates to CASSRTPTGGPRPPQPQHF.

As regards this clone: A much larger clone lies a single base off, so this may be a read error. CDR3 nucleotide sequence: TGTGCCAGCAGCGCTAACTATGGCTACACCTTC. Its protein is CASSANYGYTF. V usage is TRBV7-2 and J usage is TRBJ1-2; D gene uncertain. V lost 5 bases to trimming and J lost 0 bases, with 1 base between them. The CDR3 is 11 amino acids. Germline CDR1 is SGHTA and CDR2 is FQGNSA.

The chain employs TRBV7-3 and TRBJ2-5; D unclear. Germline assignment: CDR1 SGHTA and CDR2 FQGTGA. The germline V and J ends were trimmed by 4 bases and 6 bases, with 6 bases remaining between them. This CDR3 has 11 residues. This CDR3 reads CASSSGQTQYF. The CDR3 DNA reads as TGTGCCAGCAGCTCCGGGCAGACCCAGTACTTC.

The V and J genes are TRBV10-2 and TRBJ2-3; 9 positions match TRBD1. The V gene end was trimmed by 5 bases and the J gene end by 4 bases; junction bases not matched to a gene: 7. This CDR3 has 15 amino acids. CDR1 WSHSY and CDR2 SAAADI come from the germline V gene. The CDR3 protein is CASSTGQGAADTQYF. For the CDR3, the DNA is TGCGCCAGCAGTACGGGACAGGGCGCGGCAGATACGCAGTATTTT.

The rearrangement uses TRBV19 and TRBJ2-5; D is possibly TRBD1 or TRBD2 (5 bases each). Germline V gives CDR1 LNHDA, CDR2 SQIVND (reference sequence). The CDR3 consists of 13 residues. V dropped 9 bases and J dropped 5 bases, with 16 bases sitting between them. The CDR3 bases are TGTGCCAGCAGCGGTCGGGGACGGGAGACCCAGTACTTC. Translation: CASSGRGRETQYF.

The V call is TRBV7-3, the J call TRBJ2-3; D remains ambiguous. V lost 2 bases to trimming and J lost 4 bases, with 13 bases between them. The CDR3 contains 15 residues. CDR1 is SGHTA, CDR2 FQGTGA, per germline. DNA of the CDR3: TGTGCCAGCAGCTTAGGGCGAGCGTGGGCAGATACGCAGTATTTT. Residues: CASSLGRAWADTQYF.

The J gene is TRBJ1-2, the V gene TRBV28, with a possible D match to TRBD1 (5 bases). The CDR3 runs to 13 residues. CDR1 MDHEN and CDR2 SYDVKM come from the germline V gene. Trimming cost V 7 bases and J 4 bases, with 13 bases left between them. The DNA for the CDR3 is TGTGCCAGCAAGAGTGGGGGTAGCTATGGCTACACCTTC. As protein: CASKSGGSYGYTF.

The chain uses TRBV10-3 and TRBJ2-3, with D uncertain. V gave up 0 bases and J gave up 2 bases, with 6 bases separating them. This CDR3 spans 14 amino acids. CDR1 and CDR2 from the germline V gene are ENHRY and SYGVKD. The CDR3 here is CAISESPDTDTQYF. The CDR3 DNA reads as TGTGCCATCAGTGAGTCGCCCGACACAGATACGCAGTATTTT.

This clone has more than one count but fewer than ten. V and J are TRBV27 and TRBJ2-5; 15 positions agree with TRBD2. V lost 8 bases to trimming and J lost 1 base; unmatched junction nucleotides: 17. The CDR3 extends over 20 amino acids. Germline V gene data show CDR1 as MNHEY and CDR2 as SMNVEV (reference sequence). This CDR3 is CASRLGYGLAGGPGQETQYF. CDR3 in DNA: TGTGCCAGCCGATTGGGGTACGGACTAGCGGGAGGGCCAGGCCAAGAGACCCAGTACTTC.

This chain links TRBV6-6 with TRBJ2-5, with 8 bases that match TRBD1. Unmatched junction bases numbered 7, after V lost 5 bases and J lost 5 bases. The germline gives CDR1 MNHNY, CDR2 SVGAGI (reference sequence). This CDR3 is built from 14 residues. The CDR3 coding sequence is TGTGCCAGCAGTCCACCAGGGGGCGGCGAGACCCAGTACTTC. As protein: CASSPPGGGETQYF.

This chain connects TRBV29-1 to TRBJ1-2, with 11 bases aligning to TRBD1. There are 14 residues in the CDR3. The V segment lost 5 bases and the J segment 8 bases; nucleotides outside the gene matches: 10. The V gene's germline CDR1 is SQVTM and CDR2 ANQGSEA. Here the CDR3 reads CSVLPGQGEAGYTF. Written as DNA, the CDR3 is TGCAGCGTTCTTCCGGGACAGGGGGAGGCCGGCTACACCTTC.

The chain joins TRBV11-2 to TRBJ2-5, with no clear D. The CDR3 spans 13 residues. CDR1 and CDR2 (germline): SGHAT, FQNNGV. Trimming removed 3 bases from V and 1 base from J, with 6 bases in between. The CDR3 spells CASSFGVQETQYF. The CDR3 DNA sequence: TGTGCCAGCAGCTTTGGGGTCCAAGAGACCCAGTACTTC.

The gene calls are TRBV6-1 and TRBJ1-2, with TRBD1 as a possible D gene (6 bases). The germline gives CDR1 MNHNS, CDR2 SASEGT. V dropped 5 bases and J dropped 4 bases, with 11 bases sitting between them. The CDR3 has 13 residues. CDR3 sequence reads: CASSMGAGYGYTF. The CDR3 region has the DNA TGTGCCAGCAGTATGGGGGCGGGCTATGGCTACACCTTC.

This clone was counted only a few times. V is TRBV5-6 and J is TRBJ2-3, with 7 bases matching TRBD1. The CDR3 is 15 residues long. V lost 2 bases, J lost 3 bases, and 6 bases stayed unmatched. Germline V gene lookup returns CDR1 SGHDT and CDR2 YYEEEE. The CDR3 sequence: CASSLLGTDTDTQYF. CDR3 coding DNA: TGTGCCAGCAGCTTACTGGGGACAGATACAGATACGCAGTATTTT.

This clone has a handful of counts. This chain uses TRBV4-1 with TRBJ2-3; 8 bases agree with TRBD2. CDR3 length: 16 amino acids. J gave up 3 bases and V 1 base, and 6 bases lay outside the gene matches. In germline, CDR1 is MGHRA, CDR2 YSYEKL. This chain's CDR3 is CASSQGYGGATDTQYF. For the CDR3, the DNA is TGCGCCAGCAGCCAAGGCTACGGGGGGGCTACAGATACGCAGTATTTT.

The rearrangement joins TRBV9 to TRBJ2-1; the D call may be TRBD1 or TRBD2 (5 bases each). The CDR3 contains 12 residues. Germline-derived CDR1 and CDR2 are SGDLS and YYNGEE. V gave up 0 bases and J gave up 8 bases, with 6 bases separating them. The CDR3 protein is CASSVGGYEQFF. For the CDR3, the DNA is TGTGCCAGCAGCGTAGGGGGGTATGAGCAGTTCTTC. Using reference TRBV9 and TRBJ2-1 for the parts outside the CDR3, the full variable domain is DSGVTQTPKHLITATGQRVTLRCSPRSGDLSVYWYQQSLDQGLQFLIQYYNGEERAKGNILERFSAQQFPDLHSELNLSSLELGDSALYFCASSVGGYEQFFGPGTRLTVL.

J is TRBJ2-2 and V is TRBV19, with D possibly being TRBD2 (5 bases). This CDR3 has 14 amino acids. Germline V gene lookup returns CDR1 LNHDA and CDR2 SQIVND (reference sequence). With 6 bases removed from V and 6 bases from J, the gap between germline ends came to 14 bases. CDR3 sequence reads: CASSPAAGAGELFF. CDR3 bases: TGTGCCAGTAGCCCCGCCGCCGGGGCCGGGGAGCTGTTTTTT.